These 17 T cell receptor beta chains came from one sample sequenced in a study of T cell changes during pregnancy in multiple sclerosis. Produced via immunoSEQ multiplex PCR; TCRdb's table is partial and in-frame only. The sample records about 98,000 clones, about 90% being singletons. This sample comprised peripheral blood, obtained after pregnancy. The source is a female donor in good health, enrolled as a control in a pregnancy study.

The chain recombines TRBV9 with TRBJ2-1, with 7 bases aligning to TRBD2. CDR1 and CDR2 from the germline V gene are SGDLS and YYNGEE. This CDR3 contains 14 residues. The J segment lost 5 bases and the V segment lost 6 bases, leaving 8 bases of the junction unmatched. CDR3: CASTPGLADNEQFF. The CDR3 DNA reads TGTGCCAGCACCCCAGGGCTAGCGGACAATGAGCAGTTCTTC.

The J gene is TRBJ1-6, the V gene TRBV10-2; weak D call: TRBD1 (6 bases). The ends were cut back, 3 bases at V and 0 bases at J, with 15 bases in the middle. The CDR3 has 18 residues. Per germline, CDR1 WSHSY and CDR2 SAAADI. The DNA for the CDR3 is TGCGCCAGCAGTGAAACCGGGACAACGAGCTCCTATAATTCACCCCTCCACTTT. Translating gives CASSETGTTSSYNSPLHF.

This clone is a singleton in its sample. CDR3 sequence: CAISEQGRGGTEAFF. The CDR3 DNA reads TGTGCCATCAGTGAACAAGGACGGGGGGGAACTGAAGCTTTCTTT. The chain employs TRBV10-3 and TRBJ1-1; TRBD1 might be the D (5 bases). The CDR3 runs 15 residues. V lost 3 bases and J 5 bases, leaving 16 bases between the germline ends. The V gene's germline CDR1 is ENHRY and CDR2 SYGVKD.

V and J are TRBV18 and TRBJ2-7; 16 nucleotides match TRBD2. Germline V gene sequence: CDR1 KGHSH, CDR2 LQKENI. The V segment lost 3 bases and the J segment 6 bases; nucleotides outside the gene matches: 2. The length of the CDR3 is 15 residues. CDR3 residues: CASSPGLAGGFEQYF. In DNA, the CDR3 is TGTGCCAGCTCACCGGGACTAGCGGGAGGGTTCGAGCAGTACTTC.

The chain couples TRBV19 to TRBJ1-5; 7 bases map to TRBD1. V dropped 3 bases and J dropped 5; count of bases not matched to a gene: 7. The CDR3 sequence is 15 residues long. Germline CDR1 reads LNHDA; CDR2 reads SQIVND (reference sequence). CDR3 in amino acids: CASSITDRYDQPQHF. CDR3 DNA: TGTGCCAGTAGTATCACGGACAGGTACGATCAGCCCCAGCATTTT.

This clone was recorded once. The V call is TRBV2, the J call TRBJ1-6, with D unresolved. Germline CDR1 and CDR2: SNHLY and FYNNEI. With 7 bases removed from V and 5 bases from J, the gap between germline ends came to 9 bases. This CDR3 contains 13 residues. CDR3 region: CASTRLDNSPLHF. CDR3 DNA: TGTGCCAGCACCAGACTGGATAATTCACCCCTCCACTTT.

The chain joins TRBV19 to TRBJ1-3; D perhaps matches TRBD1 (5 bases). This CDR3 is built from 16 residues. In germline, CDR1 is LNHDA, CDR2 SQIVND (reference sequence). V dropped 1 base and J dropped 0 bases, with 10 bases sitting between them. The CDR3 is CASSIARARSGNTIYF. The CDR3 bases are TGTGCCAGTAGTATAGCCAGGGCCCGCTCTGGAAACACCATATATTTT. Using reference TRBV19 and TRBJ1-3 for the parts outside the CDR3, the full variable domain is DGGITQSPKYLFRKEGQNVTLSCEQNLNHDAMYWYRQDPGQGLRLIYYSQIVNDFQKGDIAEGYSVSREKKESFPLTVTSAQKNPTAFYLCASSIARARSGNTIYFGEGSWLTVV.

The V gene is TRBV6-5, the J gene TRBJ2-3; 8 bases fit TRBD2. V lost 6 bases, J lost 2 bases, and 1 base stayed unmatched. CDR3 length equals 13 residues. In germline, CDR1 is MNHEY, CDR2 SVGAGI. The DNA for the CDR3 is TGTGCCAGCAGGACTAGCGTCACAGATACGCAGTATTTT. Encoded protein: CASRTSVTDTQYF.

A remark on this clone: This sample also contains other DNA sequences that code for the same CDR3. This chain links TRBV27 with TRBJ1-3; possibly TRBD1 for D (6 bases). This CDR3 contains 15 residues. V lost 5 bases, J lost 2 bases, and 13 bases lay in between. The germline CDR1 and CDR2 sequences are MNHEY and SMNVEV (reference sequence). This chain's CDR3 is CASSLLGHPGNTIYF. DNA of the CDR3: TGTGCCAGCAGTCTATTGGGACACCCTGGAAACACCATATATTTT.

The V gene is TRBV4-1, the J gene TRBJ1-1; 7 nucleotides match TRBD1. The CDR3 has 15 residues. V lost 0 bases, J lost 5 bases, and 6 bases stayed unmatched. Germline lookup yields CDR1 MGHRA and CDR2 YSYEKL. This CDR3 is CASSQDRGRGTEAFF. For the CDR3, the DNA is TGCGCCAGCAGCCAAGATAGGGGGCGCGGGACTGAAGCTTTCTTT.

V is TRBV7-6 and J is TRBJ2-5; D is unclear. The germline CDR1 and CDR2 sequences are SGHVS and FNYEAQ. With 1 base removed from V and 3 bases from J, the gap between germline ends came to 9 bases. This CDR3 is built from 14 residues. Here the CDR3 DNA reads TGTGCCAGCAGCTTAGGACTGATTAAAGAGACCCAGTACTTC. Translating gives CASSLGLIKETQYF.

In this sample, this clone turned up once. The J gene is TRBJ2-5, the V gene TRBV11-2; 7 bases fit TRBD2. The junction had 5 bases not matched to a gene; V was cut back by 5 bases and J by 5 bases. The CDR3 length is 13 residues. Looked up from germline, CDR1 is SGHAT and CDR2 is FQNNGV. The CDR3 region has the DNA TGTGCCAGCAGCCGGGGAGGGCGGGAGACCCAGTACTTC. It encodes CASSRGGRETQYF.

V and J are TRBV11-3 and TRBJ2-1, with 7 bases aligning to TRBD2. J lost 8 bases, V lost 1 base, and 8 bases had no gene match. CDR3 length equals 15 residues. The germline V gene encodes CDR1 SGHNT and CDR2 YENEEA. This chain's CDR3 is CASSLGGRGGDEQFF. The CDR3 DNA is TGTGCCAGCAGCTTAGGCGGGAGAGGTGGAGATGAGCAGTTCTTC. Combining the CDR3 with reference TRBV11-3 and TRBJ2-1 gives the whole variable domain EAGVVQSPRYKIIEKKQPVAFWCNPISGHNTLYWYLQNLGQGPELLIRYENEEAVDDSQLPKDRFSAERLKGVDSTLKIQPAELGDSAVYLCASSLGGRGGDEQFFGPGTRLTVL.

This clone was seen only once. The chain has TRBV7-9 and TRBJ2-5; D perhaps matches TRBD2 (5 bases). From germline, CDR1 is SEHNR and CDR2 FQNEAQ (reference sequence). Trimming shortened V by 5 bases and J by 2 bases, and 9 bases separated the two germline ends. CDR3 size: 13 residues. The CDR3 is CASSRSGQETQYF. In DNA form, the CDR3 reads TGTGCCAGCAGCCGCAGCGGACAAGAGACCCAGTACTTC. Variable domain in full (rest from reference TRBV7-9 and TRBJ2-5): DTGVSQNPRHKITKRGQNVTFRCDPISEHNRLYWYRQTLGQGPEFLTYFQNEAQLEKSRLLSDRFSAERPKGSFSTLEIQRTEQGDSAMYLCASSRSGQETQYFGPGTRLLVL.

This clone showed up just a few times. The gene calls are TRBV6-5 and TRBJ2-7; D is perhaps TRBD2 (5 bases). Germline values: CDR1 MNHEY, CDR2 SVGAGI. Trimming pared 0 bases from V and 3 bases from J, leaving 12 bases between. The length of the CDR3 is 15 residues. CDR3 sequence reads: CASSYSRGQYYEQYF. For the CDR3, the DNA is TGTGCCAGCAGTTACTCGAGAGGGCAGTACTACGAGCAGTACTTC.

This sequence joins TRBV6-1 and TRBJ2-1, with 7 bases identical to TRBD2. The CDR3 consists of 17 residues. V shed 4 bases and J 1 base; nucleotides not matched to a gene: 10. The germline CDR1 and CDR2 sequences are MNHNS and SASEGT. The CDR3 nucleotides are TGTGCCAGCAGTGCTTCCGGGGGGACTGGTTCCTACAATGAGCAGTTCTTC. Its protein is CASSASGGTGSYNEQFF.

This chain links TRBV27 with TRBJ2-3, with D perhaps TRBD2 (6 bases). V gave up 0 bases and J gave up 1 base, with 11 bases separating them. Germline values: CDR1 MNHEY, CDR2 SMNVEV (reference sequence). The CDR3 has 16 amino acids. CDR3 residues: CASSLSTGVGTDTQYF. The CDR3 region has the DNA TGTGCCAGCAGTTTATCTACGGGAGTAGGCACAGATACGCAGTATTTT.